The 9 T cell receptor beta chains in this list originate from one sample, sequenced in a study of blood T cell repertoires in COVID-19 (TCRdb year 2020). The method was the immunoSEQ multiplex PCR assay. TCRdb limited this immuneACCESS table to in-frame rearrangements with V and J called. A share of clones is missing; checked studies link under half to unresolved V genes, and the rest is unexplained. The table for this sample lists approximately 80,000 clones; around 90% of them were counted only once. Over 5% of the sample rests with the top ten. Sequenced: peripheral blood. These receptor sequences come from a middle-aged man with acute or convalescent COVID-19.

V gene TRBV6-5 combines with J gene TRBJ1-1, with no clear D. Germline V gene sequence: CDR1 MNHEY, CDR2 SVGAGI. The CDR3 has 11 amino acids. V was trimmed by 5 bases and J by 8 bases, leaving 9 bases between them. CDR3: CASSTADEAFF. CDR3 coding DNA: TGTGCCAGCAGTACAGCCGACGAAGCTTTCTTT.

This chain connects TRBV2 to TRBJ1-1; 9 nucleotides line up with TRBD1. The ends lost 3 bases at V and 8 bases at J; junction bases unmatched: 7. The CDR3 consists of 14 residues. CDR1 and CDR2 from the germline V gene are SNHLY and FYNNEI. Written as DNA, the CDR3 is TGTGCCAGCAGTGAGAGGGACAGGGTAGGGGAAGCTTTCTTT. It yields the protein CASSERDRVGEAFF.

This chain connects TRBV5-1 to TRBJ2-1, with 9 bases fitting TRBD2. The CDR3 is 15 residues long. In germline, CDR1 is SGHRS, CDR2 YFSETQ. V lost 1 base to trimming and J lost 7 bases; unmatched junction nucleotides: 6. The CDR3 loop reads CASSLTAGGPNEQFF. For the CDR3, the DNA is TGCGCCAGCAGCTTGACGGCGGGAGGGCCAAATGAGCAGTTCTTC.

This clone was seen a single time. The chain has TRBV7-9 and TRBJ1-2, with a possible D match to TRBD1 (6 bases). The germline V gene encodes CDR1 SEHNR and CDR2 FQNEAQ (reference sequence). V was trimmed by 5 bases and J by 8 bases, leaving 21 bases between them. CDR3 size: 15 residues. The CDR3, as DNA: TGTGCCAGCAGCCGTGAAGGGGGACCCTTGGCGGGCTACACCTTC. Translated: CASSREGGPLAGYTF.

This sequence joins TRBV7-8 and TRBJ2-1; 9 bases map to TRBD2. The CDR3 runs 18 residues. The germline V gene encodes CDR1 SGHVS and CDR2 FQNEAQ. Trimming took 2 bases from V and 0 from J; bases not matched to a gene: 8. This CDR3 is CASSLIGTSGSSYNEQFF. CDR3 in DNA: TGTGCCAGCAGCTTAATTGGAACTAGCGGGTCCTCCTACAATGAGCAGTTCTTC.

V is TRBV4-1 and J is TRBJ2-5; no reliable D call. In germline, CDR1 is MGHRA, CDR2 YSYEKL. V lost 0 bases to trimming and J lost 5 bases, with 7 bases between them. The CDR3 covers 13 residues. CDR3 coding DNA: TGCGCCAGCAGCCAAGATAAGAGGGAGACCCAGTACTTC. Translation gives CASSQDKRETQYF.

This clone was observed a single time. The rearrangement links TRBV2 to TRBJ2-1; TRBD2 matches at 10 bases. The length of the CDR3 is 14 residues. The germline V gene has CDR1 SNHLY and CDR2 FYNNEI. J was trimmed by 7 bases and V by 3 bases; bases with no gene match: 3. This chain's CDR3 is CASSESSGRNEQFF. The CDR3 DNA follows: TGTGCCAGCAGTGAGTCTAGCGGGAGAAATGAGCAGTTCTTC. Filled out from reference TRBV2 and TRBJ2-1, the complete variable domain reads EPEVTQTPSHQVTQMGQEVILRCVPISNHLYFYWYRQILGQKVEFLVSFYNNEISEKSEIFDDQFSVERPDGSNFTLKIRSTKLEDSAMYFCASSESSGRNEQFFGPGTRLTVL.

The CDR3 protein is CASSPSGSYNEQFF. The CDR3 coding sequence is TGTGCCAGCTCACCGAGCGGGAGCTACAATGAGCAGTTCTTC. V gene TRBV18 combines with J gene TRBJ2-1; 8 positions match TRBD2. V dropped 3 bases and J dropped 3; count of bases not matched to a gene: 1. Germline V gene lookup returns CDR1 KGHSH and CDR2 LQKENI. This CDR3 comprises 14 residues.

This rearrangement joins TRBV9 to TRBJ1-4; no firm D call. From germline, CDR1 is SGDLS and CDR2 YYNGEE. The CDR3 runs 13 residues. The V gene lost 5 bases and the J gene lost 8 bases, with 13 bases spanning the gap. The CDR3 sequence is CASRKSGEEKLFF. In nucleotides, the CDR3 is TGTGCCAGCAGAAAAAGCGGGGAGGAAAAACTGTTTTTT. Full variable domain (missing parts from reference TRBV9 and TRBJ1-4): DSGVTQTPKHLITATGQRVTLRCSPRSGDLSVYWYQQSLDQGLQFLIQYYNGEERAKGNILERFSAQQFPDLHSELNLSSLELGDSALYFCASRKSGEEKLFFGSGTQLSVL.